This T cell receptor beta chain comes out of a study of T cells after somatic rescue of genetic block. The table came from immunoSEQ multiplex PCR; TCRdb's copy has only in-frame clones and leaves some out. The sample includes approximately 88,000 clones, over 80% of them seen just once. V gave up 3 bases and J gave up 3 bases, with 12 bases separating them. Germline-derived CDR1 and CDR2 are MGHRA and YSYEKL. The CDR3 covers 15 residues. This TCR came from a woman aged 18-35 years. The rearrangement links TRBV4-1 to TRBJ1-5, with D perhaps TRBD1 (5 bases). The material sequenced was peripheral blood mononuclear cells (PBMCs). The CDR3 region is CASSHAGTVNQPQHF. The CDR3 DNA follows: TGCGCCAGCAGCCATGCCGGGACCGTCAATCAGCCCCAGCATTTT.